This T cell receptor beta chain was sequenced in a study of blood T cell repertoires in COVID-19. Whole-study context: Spain, Italy and the United States supplied samples that represented acute and convalescent COVID-19. The analysed material was cDNA or gDNA that came from T cells, B-cell-depleted T cells, or PBMCs.

Per the original data handling: It was from reference gene primer amplification that nucleated cell counts were estimated. Assay: immunoSEQ multiplex PCR; the TCRdb copy retains only in-frame clones and omits some. The V and J calls and clone size come from that table; D and trimming were worked out from the DNA. The sample includes fewer than 150,000 clones, roughly four fifths of them seen just once. There are 17 residues in the CDR3. V lost 5 bases to trimming and J lost 6 bases; unmatched junction nucleotides: 13. The germline V gene has CDR1 MNHEY and CDR2 SMNVEV (reference sequence). Sequenced sample: peripheral blood. The chain joins TRBV27 to TRBJ2-1; TRBD1 agrees at 10 bases. This clonotype originated in a human donor in a cohort sampled during active COVID-19. CDR3 DNA: TGTGCCAGCAGTGCCTTTTCCGGGACAGGGGTATCCAATGAGCAGTTCTTC. It is translated as CASSAFSGTGVSNEQFF.